The 25 T cell receptor beta chains listed next were all sequenced from one sample in a study of T cell responses to AZD1222 COVID-19 vaccine. Generated by immunoSEQ multiplex PCR, the TCRdb table keeps only in-frame clones and is missing some. In the table there are about 75,000 clones, around 88% of which are singletons. This specimen consisted of peripheral blood, obtained 28 days after the second dose of the MenACWY control vaccine. These receptor sequences come from an adult who received the MenACWY meningococcal vaccine as a control.

The V call is TRBV7-9, the J call TRBJ2-3, with D maybe TRBD2 (6 bases). The CDR3 extends over 12 amino acids. Trimming removed 3 bases from V and 5 bases from J, with 6 bases in between. Germline assignment: CDR1 SEHNR and CDR2 FQNEAQ (reference sequence). The CDR3 DNA sequence: TGTGCCAGCAGCTTCGGGGGAGATACGCAGTATTTT. Translation gives CASSFGGDTQYF.

Concerning this clone itself: One end of the junction does not line up with germline, which may come from a read error. The chain is built from TRBV30 and TRBJ2-7, with a weak D call TRBD2 (5 bases). The CDR3 runs 11 residues. Germline loops: CDR1 GTSNPN, CDR2 SVGIG (reference sequence). CDR3 region: CAWSVGGPRIF. The CDR3 DNA follows: TGTGCCTGGAGTGTAGGCGGGCCCCGGATCTTC.

A single count supports this clone. The chain links TRBV7-8 to TRBJ1-6; possible D gene TRBD1, 5 bases. From germline, CDR1 is SGHVS and CDR2 FQNEAQ. The CDR3 runs to 15 residues. V dropped 5 bases and J dropped 7 bases, with 15 bases sitting between them. The DNA for the CDR3 is TGTGCCAGCAGCCCTTACAGGAGAGAGAATTCACCCCTCCACTTT. Translating gives CASSPYRRENSPLHF.

This chain uses TRBV7-3 with TRBJ2-2, with TRBD2 matching over 9 bases. The CDR3 sequence is 16 residues long. After removal of 3 bases from V and 3 bases from J, the junction contained 5 bases not matched to a gene. The germline CDR1 and CDR2 sequences are SGHTA and FQGTGA. CDR3 loop: CASSFQRGDYTGELFF. The CDR3 DNA reads as TGTGCCAGCAGCTTCCAGCGGGGGGACTACACCGGGGAGCTGTTTTTT.

This chain joins TRBV18 and TRBJ1-5; tentative D call: TRBD1 (5 bases). The germline gives CDR1 KGHSH, CDR2 LQKENI. This CDR3 region has 16 residues. V was clipped by 1 base and J by 6 bases, with 16 bases between them. The CDR3 bases are TGTGCCAGCTCACCACAAATGGGCACAGGAGGTCAGCCCCAGCATTTT. Its translation: CASSPQMGTGGQPQHF.

This clone was recorded only once. The same CDR3 can be traced to other DNA sequences in this sample. The J gene is TRBJ2-7, the V gene TRBV7-2; 10 positions agree with TRBD1. With V trimmed by 1 base and J by 4 bases, 4 bases remained unmatched. Germline loops: CDR1 SGHTA, CDR2 FQGNSA. The CDR3 is made up of 15 amino acids. CDR3: CASSLGGTGEYEQYF. The CDR3 DNA follows: TGTGCCAGCAGCTTAGGCGGGACAGGGGAGTACGAGCAGTACTTC. The full variable domain, in which reference TRBV7-2 and TRBJ2-7 provide the parts outside the CDR3, is GAGVSQSPSNKVTEKGKDVELRCDPISGHTALYWYRQSLGQGLEFLIYFQGNSAPDKSGLPSDRFSAERTGGSVSTLTIQRTQQEDSAVYLCASSLGGTGEYEQYFGPGTRLTVT.

The chain recombines TRBV6-2 or TRBV6-3 with TRBJ2-5; weak D call: TRBD2 (5 bases). The CDR3 covers 13 residues. CDR1 and CDR2 from the germline V gene are MNHEY and SVGEGT. V lost 3 bases and J lost 3, with 8 bases in between. The CDR3 DNA reads TGTGCCAGCAGTTATTCCGGGAAAGAGACCCAGTACTTC. It is translated as CASSYSGKETQYF.

CDR3 in amino acids: CASRMEGSGEQYF. The CDR3 DNA reads TGTGCCAGTAGAATGGAGGGATCTGGGGAGCAGTACTTC. This rearrangement joins TRBV19 to TRBJ2-7; a possible D gene is TRBD2 (6 bases). The CDR3 runs 13 residues. Germline assignment: CDR1 LNHDA and CDR2 SQIVND (reference sequence). Trimming shortened V by 6 bases and J by 7 bases, and 16 bases separated the two germline ends.

The rearrangement links TRBV7-9 to TRBJ1-6, with a tentative D call TRBD1 (5 bases). This CDR3 spans 15 amino acids. Germline V gene sequence: CDR1 SEHNR, CDR2 FQNEAQ (reference sequence). V was cut by 5 bases and J by 7 bases, with 15 bases left in between. CDR3 amino acids: CASSPRAGTNSPLHF. As DNA, the CDR3 is TGTGCCAGCAGCCCCCGGGCAGGGACGAATTCACCCCTCCACTTT.

The chain links TRBV12-3 or TRBV12-4 to TRBJ2-5; D possibly corresponds to TRBD1 (6 bases). The CDR3 consists of 13 residues. V lost 5 bases to trimming and J lost 4 bases, with 11 bases between them. CDR3 nucleotides: TGTGCCAGCAGTCCAGGGACACGAGAGACCCAGTACTTC. Amino acids: CASSPGTRETQYF.

The V call is TRBV12-3 or TRBV12-4, the J call TRBJ1-5, with D unresolved. The CDR3 contains 13 residues. Trimming pared 2 bases from V and 7 bases from J, leaving 9 bases between. This CDR3 is CASSLQSAQPQHF. CDR3 in DNA: TGTGCCAGCAGTTTACAGTCTGCGCAGCCCCAGCATTTT.

The rearrangement links TRBV5-7 to TRBJ1-6; tentatively, D is TRBD1 (5 bases). TRBV5-7 is an ORF, and what it does is uncertain. The CDR3 runs to 15 residues. V lost 4 bases, J lost 9 bases, and 17 bases lay in between. The CDR3, as DNA: TGTGCCAGCAGCGTTTGGGGGGAGCCTGGTTCACCCCTCCACTTT. This translates into CASSVWGEPGSPLHF.

The chain recombines TRBV25-1 with TRBJ1-6; TRBD1 matches at 7 bases. CDR1 is MGHDK, CDR2 SYGVNS, per germline. J lost 8 bases, V lost 1 base, and 11 bases had no gene match. The CDR3 spans 17 residues. The CDR3: CASSEFRGTAGDSPLHF. Here the CDR3 DNA reads TGTGCCAGCAGTGAATTCCGCGGGACAGCGGGGGATTCACCCCTCCACTTT.

This rearrangement joins TRBV6-5 to TRBJ2-7; 9 bases are shared with TRBD1. V shed 6 bases, J shed 3 bases, and the junction held 9 bases outside the gene matches. The CDR3 contains 15 residues. In germline, CDR1 is MNHEY, CDR2 SVGAGI. CDR3 bases: TGTGCCAGCAGATCCCCGGGACAGGGAGTCTACGAGCAGTACTTC. This gives the protein CASRSPGQGVYEQYF.

The chain has TRBV30 and TRBJ2-1, with a tentative D call TRBD2 (6 bases). V was clipped by 0 bases and J by 1 base, with 10 bases between them. This CDR3 spans 15 amino acids. From germline, CDR1 is GTSNPN and CDR2 SVGIG (reference sequence). The CDR3: CAWSVLAGSYNEQFF. The CDR3 DNA sequence: TGTGCCTGGAGTGTACTGGCGGGGTCCTACAATGAGCAGTTCTTC. Using reference TRBV30 and TRBJ2-1 for the parts outside the CDR3, the full variable domain is SQTIHQWPATLVQPVGSPLSLECTVEGTSNPNLYWYRQAAGRGLQLLFYSVGIGQISSEVPQNLSASRPQDRQFILSSKKLLLSDSGFYLCAWSVLAGSYNEQFFGPGTRLTVL.

This sequence joins TRBV5-1 and TRBJ2-3; TRBD2 aligns across 10 bases. Germline V gene lookup returns CDR1 SGHRS and CDR2 YFSETQ. CDR3 length: 16 amino acids. The V and J ends lost 3 bases and 6 bases, in that order; junction bases with no gene match: 10. As DNA, the CDR3 is TGCGCCAGCAGCTCCTTAGCGGGGGGCCGGGCGGATACGCAGTATTTT. This sequence encodes CASSSLAGGRADTQYF.

The chain recombines TRBV11-2 with TRBJ2-2; no firm D call. Germline V CDR1 and CDR2: SGHAT, FQNNGV. The CDR3 is 11 amino acids. The V gene lost 8 bases and the J gene lost 10 bases, with 11 bases spanning the gap. The CDR3 sequence: CASLSLMELFF. The DNA for the CDR3 is TGTGCCAGCCTCTCCCTTATGGAGCTGTTTTTT.

This rearrangement joins TRBV3-1 (or the pseudogene TRBV3-2) to TRBJ1-3; D is undetermined. Germline CDR1 reads LGHDT; CDR2 reads YNNKEL (reference sequence). This CDR3 is 14 amino acids long. V gave up 1 base and J gave up 1 base, with 5 bases separating them. In nucleotides, the CDR3 is TGTGCCAGCAGCCAAGGTACTTCTGGAAACACCATATATTTT. This gives the protein CASSQGTSGNTIYF.

The chain uses TRBV18 and TRBJ2-7; 9 bases align to TRBD1. CDR1 is KGHSH, CDR2 LQKENI, per germline. The CDR3 loop spans 14 amino acids. V dropped 5 bases and J dropped 6; count of bases not matched to a gene: 8. The CDR3, as DNA: TGTGCCAGCTCAACACACCCGACAGGGGGCGAGCAGTACTTC. It encodes CASSTHPTGGEQYF.

This chain uses TRBV5-4 with TRBJ1-2; no clear D gene. Deletions cut 3 bases from V and 3 bases from J, with 12 bases between. The germline CDR1 and CDR2 sequences are SGHNT and YYREEE (reference sequence). This CDR3 has 14 amino acids. In nucleotides, the CDR3 is TGTGCCAGCAGCTCTCCCTCGGGAGACTATGGCTACACCTTC. It translates to CASSSPSGDYGYTF.

The chain joins TRBV19 to TRBJ2-3; a possible D gene is TRBD2 (5 bases). The V gene lost 3 bases and the J gene lost 3 bases, with 7 bases spanning the gap. The length of the CDR3 is 13 residues. Germline V gene lookup returns CDR1 LNHDA and CDR2 SQIVND (reference sequence). CDR3 protein: CASSITGTDTQYF. In DNA form, the CDR3 reads TGTGCCAGTAGTATTACGGGGACAGATACGCAGTATTTT.

V usage is TRBV2 and J usage is TRBJ2-7, with 9 bases matching TRBD2. Germline CDR1 is SNHLY and CDR2 is FYNNEI. CDR3 length: 13 residues. The V and J ends lost 6 bases and 7 bases, in that order; junction bases with no gene match: 7. The CDR3 loop reads CASRKRGAEEQYF. DNA of the CDR3: TGTGCCAGCAGGAAGCGGGGGGCCGAGGAGCAGTACTTC.

The rearrangement links TRBV4-2 to TRBJ1-2; 9 bases line up with TRBD1. The CDR3 length is 15 residues. V was pared by 4 bases and J by 4 bases, with 7 bases of the junction left unmatched. Germline values: CDR1 LGHNA, CDR2 YNFKEQ. Here the CDR3 DNA reads TGTGCCAGCAGCCTCCCGGGACAGGGTGGCTATGGCTACACCTTC. Its protein is CASSLPGQGGYGYTF.

The V and J genes are TRBV6-1 and TRBJ2-3; D possibly corresponds to TRBD1 (6 bases). Germline V lookup: CDR1 MNHNS, CDR2 SASEGT. The CDR3 length is 15 residues. V dropped 1 base and J dropped 5 bases, with 13 bases sitting between them. The CDR3, as DNA: TGTGCCAGCAGTGAAGTTCTACAGGGTGGAGATACGCAGTATTTT. Translation: CASSEVLQGGDTQYF.

This chain joins TRBV7-8 and TRBJ1-5; 10 bases are a match to TRBD1. The CDR3 spans 15 residues. Germline trimming cut 4 bases from V and 4 bases from J; bases unmatched to any gene: 4. CDR1 and CDR2 from the germline V gene are SGHVS and FQNEAQ. The CDR3 sequence: CASSSDRGRNQPQHF. The CDR3 bases are TGTGCCAGCAGCTCGGACAGGGGGAGGAATCAGCCCCAGCATTTT.